A single T cell receptor beta chain is shown here with its context. Clones were sequenced by immunoSEQ multiplex PCR, and TCRdb holds only the in-frame ones, with some missing. The sample comprises over 25,000 clones, roughly 86% of which are singletons, and 9.5% to 15% rests with the top ten. The sample originates from a study of blood T cell repertoires in COVID-19. The length of the CDR3 is 14 residues. Germline CDR1 reads SNHLY; CDR2 reads FYNNEI. The V gene lost 7 bases and the J gene lost 2 bases, with 13 bases spanning the gap. Sequenced: peripheral blood. This sequence joins TRBV2 and TRBJ2-3, with D perhaps TRBD1 (5 bases). The TCR sequence derives from a human donor in a cohort sampled during active COVID-19. The donor label of this sample is uncertain. CDR3 sequence: CASTSQGFTDTQYF. The CDR3 coding sequence is TGTGCCAGCACCTCCCAGGGATTCACAGATACGCAGTATTTT.